This T cell receptor beta chain was sequenced in a study of blood T cell repertoires in COVID-19. This table comes from immunoSEQ multiplex PCR, and its TCRdb copy is limited to in-frame clones, with some not included. The table records about 370,000 clones, roughly nine tenths of them present only once. Per the germline V gene, CDR1 is SGHNT and CDR2 is YYREEE (reference sequence). The CDR3 totals 15 residues. Germline trimming cut 0 bases from V and 4 bases from J; bases unmatched to any gene: 4. V gene TRBV5-4 combines with J gene TRBJ2-1; 7 bases match TRBD2. This receptor was identified in a woman between 25 and 40 years old with COVID-19, enrolled during active disease. The sequenced material came from peripheral blood. CDR3 amino acids: CASSLEWGGYNEQFF. The CDR3 nucleotides read TGTGCCAGCAGCTTGGAGTGGGGGGGATACAATGAGCAGTTCTTC.